This is a list of T cell receptor beta chains from one sample in a study of blood T cell repertoires in COVID-19. Produced via immunoSEQ multiplex PCR; TCRdb's table is partial and in-frame only. Seen here are 310,000 or so clones, approximately 86% observed once, and the top ten hold approximately 9.3%. The specimen was peripheral blood. The receptors come from a man younger than 40 with COVID-19, enrolled during active disease. Both conserved end residues are part of each CDR3. Fields, in order: J gene, V gene, clone size, D gene, CDR3 DNA, CDR3 protein. A D gene is named only where the DNA matches it firmly. For some rows the clone size is stated as once, few or many, or as a class when expanded; others skip it.

j_call: TRBJ2-1
v_call: TRBV4-3
clone_size: -
d_call: -
cdr3_nt: TGCGCCAGCAGCCAAGGACACGCTTACAGGGGGGGTTTATATGAGCAGTTCTTC
cdr3_aa: CASSQGHAYRGGLYEQFF

j_call: TRBJ2-2
v_call: TRBV7-2
clone_size: -
d_call: TRBD2
cdr3_nt: TGTGCCAGCAGCTTAGCTTCGGCGGGGGGAGCCGGGGAGCTGTTTTTT
cdr3_aa: CASSLASAGGAGELFF

j_call: TRBJ2-1
v_call: TRBV5-4
clone_size: -
d_call: -
cdr3_nt: TGTGCCAGCAGCTTGGCCTTAGCTAACTACAATGAGCAGTTCTTC
cdr3_aa: CASSLALANYNEQFF

j_call: TRBJ1-2
v_call: TRBV28
clone_size: -
d_call: TRBD1
cdr3_nt: TGTGCCAGCAGTGCCGGGACAGGGGTTCGTACGTTGGTTGGCTACACCTTC
cdr3_aa: CASSAGTGVRTLVGYTF

j_call: TRBJ2-7
v_call: TRBV19
clone_size: -
d_call: TRBD1
cdr3_nt: TGTGCCAGTAGTTTTGGGACAGGGGCCTACGAGCAGTACTTC
cdr3_aa: CASSFGTGAYEQYF

j_call: TRBJ2-7
v_call: TRBV10-2
clone_size: -
d_call: -
cdr3_nt: TGCGCCAGCGGGTCAGACTGGGCCTACGAGCAGTACTTC
cdr3_aa: CASGSDWAYEQYF

j_call: TRBJ2-6
v_call: TRBV28
clone_size: -
d_call: TRBD1
cdr3_nt: TGTGCCAGCAGTTCAACAGGGGTCGGGGCCAACGTCCTGACTTTC
cdr3_aa: CASSSTGVGANVLTF

j_call: TRBJ2-5
v_call: TRBV4-3
clone_size: -
d_call: TRBD2
cdr3_nt: TGCGCCAGCAGCCAAGGAGCGGGACCCCAAGAGACCCAGTACTTC
cdr3_aa: CASSQGAGPQETQYF

j_call: TRBJ1-3
v_call: TRBV19
clone_size: -
d_call: -
cdr3_nt: TGTGCCAGTATCTCCCCCCCGGGGGGACACGGATGGAGCTCTGGAAACACCATATATTTT
cdr3_aa: CASISPPGGHGWSSGNTIYF

j_call: TRBJ2-2
v_call: TRBV18
clone_size: -
d_call: -
cdr3_nt: TGTGCCAGCTCGCCTTCTCCAACATCGAACACCGGGGAGCTGTTTTTT
cdr3_aa: CASSPSPTSNTGELFF

j_call: TRBJ1-2
v_call: TRBV2
clone_size: -
d_call: -
cdr3_nt: TGTGCCAGCACAAGTCAGGGCTTTGGCTATGGCTACACCTTC
cdr3_aa: CASTSQGFGYGYTF

j_call: TRBJ1-6
v_call: TRBV9
clone_size: -
d_call: TRBD1
cdr3_nt: TGTGCCAGCAGGTCGGGACAGAATAATTCACCCCTCCACTTT
cdr3_aa: CASRSGQNNSPLHF

j_call: TRBJ2-5
v_call: TRBV19
clone_size: -
d_call: -
cdr3_nt: TGTGCCAGTAGTAGTCTAGCTCGGTACCAAGAGACCCAGTACTTC
cdr3_aa: CASSSLARYQETQYF

j_call: TRBJ2-3
v_call: TRBV4-3
clone_size: -
d_call: -
cdr3_nt: TGCGCCAGCAGCCAAGATCCCCGGGACTCAGATACGCAGTATTTT
cdr3_aa: CASSQDPRDSDTQYF

j_call: TRBJ2-3
v_call: TRBV6-1
clone_size: -
d_call: -
cdr3_nt: TGTGCCAGCAGTGAACAAGACTTTAGTCTCACAGATACGCAGTATTTT
cdr3_aa: CASSEQDFSLTDTQYF

j_call: TRBJ2-7
v_call: TRBV7-2
clone_size: -
d_call: TRBD1
cdr3_nt: TGTGCCAGCAGCTTATGGGGACAGGGGGTCTACGAGCAGTACTTC
cdr3_aa: CASSLWGQGVYEQYF

j_call: TRBJ2-1
v_call: TRBV19
clone_size: -
d_call: TRBD2
cdr3_nt: TGTGCCAGTAGCCTAACCGGTCCGGGACTAGGGTACAATGAGCAGTTCTTC
cdr3_aa: CASSLTGPGLGYNEQFF

j_call: TRBJ2-1
v_call: TRBV9
clone_size: -
d_call: TRBD2
cdr3_nt: TGTGCCAGCAGCGTAGGGGGCGGGAGGGCCCACAATGAGCAGTTCTTC
cdr3_aa: CASSVGGGRAHNEQFF

j_call: TRBJ1-5
v_call: TRBV5-8
clone_size: -
d_call: -
cdr3_nt: TGTGCCAGCAGCATTCAACGGGGGGGCGCGAGCAATCAGCCCCAGCATTTT
cdr3_aa: CASSIQRGGASNQPQHF

j_call: TRBJ2-3
v_call: TRBV15
clone_size: -
d_call: TRBD2
cdr3_nt: TGTGCCACCAGCAGAGAGGGCGGGAGGAACACAGATACGCAGTATTTT
cdr3_aa: CATSREGGRNTDTQYF

j_call: TRBJ2-7
v_call: TRBV5-1
clone_size: few
d_call: -
cdr3_nt: TGCGCCAGCAGCTTTAGGACAAACTACGAGCAGTACTTC
cdr3_aa: CASSFRTNYEQYF

j_call: TRBJ2-1
v_call: TRBV5-1
clone_size: -
d_call: -
cdr3_nt: TGCGCCAGCAGCTTGCTCGGGTTCCTCGCGGATACTTACAATGAGCAGTTCTTC
cdr3_aa: CASSLLGFLADTYNEQFF

j_call: TRBJ2-3
v_call: TRBV4-3
clone_size: once
d_call: -
cdr3_nt: TGCGCCAGCAGCCAAGAAGGCAGGGGTACAGATACGCAGTATTTT
cdr3_aa: CASSQEGRGTDTQYF

j_call: TRBJ2-7
v_call: TRBV4-1
clone_size: -
d_call: -
cdr3_nt: TGCGCCAGCAGCCATAGTGGCGAGCAGTACTTC
cdr3_aa: CASSHSGEQYF

j_call: TRBJ2-1
v_call: TRBV27
clone_size: -
d_call: TRBD2
cdr3_nt: TGTGCCAGCACCCCGGGACTAGCGGGGGACTCCTACAATGAGCAGTTCTTC
cdr3_aa: CASTPGLAGDSYNEQFF

j_call: TRBJ2-3
v_call: TRBV7-2
clone_size: -
d_call: TRBD2
cdr3_nt: TGTGCCAGCAGCGGGAGGACTAGAGGTGATACGCAGTATTTT
cdr3_aa: CASSGRTRGDTQYF

j_call: TRBJ1-1
v_call: TRBV5-1
clone_size: -
d_call: TRBD1
cdr3_nt: TGCGCCAGCAGCTTCCCCCCGAACTCAGACAGGGTCACTGAAGCTTTCTTT
cdr3_aa: CASSFPPNSDRVTEAFF

j_call: TRBJ1-3
v_call: TRBV10-2
clone_size: -
d_call: -
cdr3_nt: TGCGCCAGCAGTGAGTCGGGGGGGGCTGGAAACACCATATATTTT
cdr3_aa: CASSESGGAGNTIYF

j_call: TRBJ2-3
v_call: TRBV6-2/TRBV6-3
clone_size: once
d_call: TRBD1
cdr3_nt: TGTGCCAGCAGTAGGGACAGCTCAGATACGCAGTATTTT
cdr3_aa: CASSRDSSDTQYF

j_call: TRBJ1-4
v_call: TRBV27
clone_size: once
d_call: -
cdr3_nt: TGTGCCAGCCCGTGGCTGCAGGGGACTAATGAAAAACTGTTTTTT
cdr3_aa: CASPWLQGTNEKLFF

j_call: TRBJ2-2
v_call: TRBV9
clone_size: -
d_call: -
cdr3_nt: TGTGCCAGCAGCGTAGGGACAAGTCAAACCGGGGAGCTGTTTTTT
cdr3_aa: CASSVGTSQTGELFF